Shown below are 30 T cell receptor beta chains from a single sample sequenced in a study of glioma-infiltrating T cells. Using RNA template, CDR3s of TCR alpha and beta were amplified with iRepertoire arm-PCR. MiXCR, applied by TCRdb to the multiplex PCR reads, yields one record per CDR3 protein. The sample contains approximately 90,000 distinct CDR3 sequences, 20% to 25% of which appear only once. Sample: glioma tissue, nonneoplastic brain tissue, or PBMCs (not recorded which). These TCRs come from a human donor with low-grade glioma or glioblastoma, undergoing nonglioma brain surgery, or in good health (not recorded which).

This clonotype was picked up many times. The chain has TRBV4-1 and TRBJ2-1, with D possibly TRBD2 on 5 matching bases. The V and J ends lost 1 base and 6 bases respectively, with 19 bases between them. Germline CDR1 and CDR2: MGHRA and YSYEKL. This CDR3 comprises 17 residues. CDR3 sequence (DNA): TGCGCCAGCAGCCAAGGTTCACTAGTGGGGAAGGTCAATGAGCAGTTCTTC. Translated: CASSQGSLVGKVNEQFF.

This clonotype has a count of ten or more. At one end the junction does not follow the germline gene, possibly because of a read error. This rearrangement joins TRBV20-1 to TRBJ1-3; D unclear. The CDR3 loop spans 13 amino acids. Per germline, CDR1 DFQATT and CDR2 SNEGSKA (reference sequence). This CDR3 reads CSAREGGGTTIYF. The CDR3 DNA is TGCAGTGCTAGAGAGGGCGGAGGAACCACCATATATTTT.

The gene calls are TRBV4-1 and TRBJ1-4, with 8 bases aligning to TRBD1. CDR1 and CDR2 (germline): MGHRA, YSYEKL. The length of the CDR3 is 18 residues. Germline trimming cut 2 bases from V and 3 bases from J; bases unmatched to any gene: 11. The CDR3 sequence: CASSQPPGQEGSNEKLFF. CDR3 DNA sequence: TGCGCCAGCAGCCAACCTCCGGGACAGGAAGGCTCTAATGAAAAACTGTTTTTT.

This clonotype showed up many times. The junction shows a germline mismatch at one end, possibly a read error. The rearrangement uses TRBV10-2 and TRBJ1-5, with D unclear. The CDR3 has 13 residues. Germline CDR1 and CDR2: WSHSY and SAAADI. The CDR3 DNA sequence: TGCGCCAGCAGTGAGTCTCCGGGGTACAGCACAGACTTT. Translating it yields CASSESPGYSTDF.

This clonotype occurred many times. One junction end does not reproduce the germline sequence, and a read error may be involved. The gene calls are TRBV18 and TRBJ2-7; 9 bases are shared with TRBD1. The CDR3 loop spans 15 amino acids. Per the germline V gene, CDR1 is KGHSH and CDR2 is LQKENI. This CDR3 is CASSLTGTGNYEQYF. CDR3 nucleotides: TGCGCCAGCAGCCTGACCGGGACAGGGAACTACGAGCAGTACTTC.

A remark on this clonotype: A much larger clone differs by one base, so this may be a read error. The chain combines TRBV24-1 with TRBJ2-2; D unclear. CDR3 size: 15 residues. Germline-derived CDR1 and CDR2 are KGHDR and SFDVKD. Between the trimmed V and J ends, which lost 4 bases and 4 bases, there was a span of 12 bases. In nucleotides, the CDR3 is TGTGCCACCAGTGACAACGCGCCAAGCACCGGGGAGCTGTTTTTT. Protein sequence: CATSDNAPSTGELFF.

This clonotype was seen repeatedly, ten times or more. The rearrangement uses TRBV6-2 or TRBV6-3 and TRBJ2-7, with 12 bases fitting TRBD1. This CDR3 contains 15 residues. The V gene's germline CDR1 is MNHEY and CDR2 SVGEGT. The V and J ends lost 5 bases and 4 bases, in that order; junction bases with no gene match: 6. DNA for the CDR3: TGTGCCAGCAGTCCACGGGGACAGGGGGCTTACGAGCAGTACTTC. It translates to CASSPRGQGAYEQYF.

Comment on this clonotype: A much bigger clone sits one base away, suggesting this may be a read error. V and J are TRBV6-2 or TRBV6-3 and TRBJ2-2, with 9 bases identical to TRBD2. Germline loops: CDR1 MNHEY, CDR2 SVGEGT. The CDR3 runs 15 residues. V was pared by 5 bases and J by 7 bases, with 8 bases of the junction left unmatched. The CDR3 loop is CASSALAGYGGELFF. The DNA of the CDR3 is TGTGCCAGCAGTGCCCTAGCGGGGTACGGCGGGGAGCTGTTTTTT.

This clonotype was seen repeatedly, ten times or more. CDR3 amino acids: CSAVREGYQPQHF. The CDR3 DNA follows: TGCAGTGCTGTCAGGGAAGGGTATCAGCCCCAGCATTTT. The chain carries TRBV20-1 and TRBJ1-5; D is perhaps TRBD1 (5 bases). The V gene lost 5 bases and the J gene lost 5 bases, with 13 bases spanning the gap. The CDR3 extends over 13 amino acids. The V gene's germline CDR1 is DFQATT and CDR2 SNEGSKA (reference sequence).

Worth noting for this clonotype: This may stem from a read error, because a much larger clone lies one nucleotide away. Here the CDR3 reads CASSQVGGPRGAFF. Written as DNA, the CDR3 is TGTGCCAGCAGCCAAGTAGGGGGCCCCCGGGGAGCTTTCTTT. The chain employs TRBV4-2 and TRBJ1-1; 7 bases line up with TRBD1. CDR1 LGHNA and CDR2 YNFKEQ come from the germline V gene. The CDR3 has 14 amino acids. Trimming removed 1 base from V and 10 bases from J; junction bases left unmatched: 9.

This clonotype appeared once. The chain uses TRBV18 and TRBJ1-3; weak D call: TRBD1 (5 bases). V was cut by 0 bases and J by 4 bases, with 13 bases left in between. Germline V gives CDR1 KGHSH, CDR2 LQKENI. There are 16 residues in the CDR3. CDR3 sequence reads: CASSPPGRPNGNTIYF. DNA of the CDR3: TGTGCCAGCTCACCACCGGGACGCCCAAACGGAAACACCATATATTTT.

This clonotype is termed medium-sized. The V gene is TRBV20-1, the J gene TRBJ1-5, with a tentative D call TRBD1 (5 bases). Germline CDR1 DFQATT, CDR2 SNEGSKA (reference sequence). With 5 bases removed from V and 3 bases from J, the gap between germline ends came to 14 bases. The CDR3 extends over 14 amino acids. The CDR3 DNA sequence: TGCAGTGCTGCCAGACCAGGGATCAATCAGCCCCAGCATTTT. Its translation is CSAARPGINQPQHF.

CDR3 region: CARADHGYTF. The CDR3 DNA reads TGTGCCCGCGCGGATCATGGCTACACCTTC. The J gene is TRBJ1-2, the V gene TRBV2; no clear D. V was trimmed by 11 bases and J by 6 bases, leaving 10 bases between them. Germline V lookup: CDR1 SNHLY, CDR2 FYNNEI. The CDR3 has 10 amino acids.

This clonotype occurred many times. The chain joins TRBV19 to TRBJ2-7, with TRBD1 identical over 8 bases. V gave up 5 bases and J gave up 2 bases; unmatched junction bases: 8. CDR3 length equals 15 residues. Germline V gives CDR1 LNHDA, CDR2 SQIVND (reference sequence). The CDR3 is CASSSRTGRAYEQYF. CDR3 bases: TGTGCCAGTAGTTCAAGGACAGGGCGGGCCTACGAGCAGTACTTC.

In DNA, the CDR3 is TGTGCCAGCAGCCAGAAGGCAGCAAAAGCTTTCTTT. This sequence encodes CASSQKAAKAFF. The genes are TRBV3-1 and TRBJ1-1, with unresolved D. Trimming shortened V by 3 bases and J by 9 bases, and 11 bases separated the two germline ends. Germline CDR1 is LGHDT and CDR2 is YNNKEL (reference sequence). The CDR3 runs 12 residues.

The V gene is TRBV19, the J gene TRBJ2-1; tentative D call: TRBD1 (6 bases). Germline V gene sequence: CDR1 LNHDA, CDR2 SQIVND (reference sequence). The germline V and J ends were trimmed by 3 bases and 5 bases, with 11 bases remaining between them. The CDR3 contains 14 residues. CDR3 bases: TGTGCCAGTAGTATTTTCGGGACACACAATGAGCAGTTCTTC. Its protein product is CASSIFGTHNEQFF.

A single count supports this clonotype. V usage is TRBV6-9 and J usage is TRBJ2-7; 7 bases map to TRBD1. After removal of 4 bases from V and 2 bases from J, the junction contained 11 bases not matched to a gene. The CDR3 runs to 16 residues. Germline CDR1 and CDR2: MNHGY and SVAAGI. Here the CDR3 reads CASSSSSWTGPYEQYF. CDR3 coding DNA: TGTGCCAGCAGTTCATCTTCGTGGACAGGACCCTACGAGCAGTACTTC.

The table lists this clonotype with a few counts. The rearrangement joins TRBV5-1 to TRBJ1-5; D not certain. CDR3 size: 13 residues. CDR1 and CDR2 (germline): SGHRS, YFSETQ. The V end lost 1 base, the J end lost 3 bases, and 5 bases lay between the germline ends. CDR3 loop: CASSLSTNQPQHF. The CDR3 DNA follows: TGCGCCAGCAGCTTGAGTACCAATCAGCCCCAGCATTTT.

As regards this clonotype: This may come from a read error, since a much larger clone is one base off. This sequence joins TRBV24-1 and TRBJ1-2, with D hard to call. The CDR3 runs to 13 residues. Trimming cost V 6 bases and J 8 bases, with 15 bases left between them. CDR1 is KGHDR and CDR2 is SFDVKD in the germline V gene. The CDR3 reads CATSNGGPEGYTF. The DNA of the CDR3 is TGTGCCACCAGTAATGGAGGCCCAGAGGGCTACACCTTC.

This clonotype occurred many times. The chain uses TRBV6-7 and TRBJ1-5; D is perhaps TRBD1 (6 bases). TRBV6-7 is filed as an ORF, its function uncertain. Trimming cost V 2 bases and J 2 bases, with 16 bases left between them. The CDR3 spans 17 residues. CDR3 coding DNA: TGTGCCAGCAGTTACCCGAAGGGGGGCCGAGGCAATCAGCCCCAGCATTTT. Protein product: CASSYPKGGRGNQPQHF.

This rearrangement joins TRBV11-2 to TRBJ1-2, with a tentative D call TRBD1 (5 bases). The CDR3 loop spans 12 amino acids. The germline gives CDR1 SGHAT, CDR2 FQNNGV. V gave up 6 bases and J gave up 12 bases, with 17 bases separating them. As DNA, the CDR3 is TGTGCCAGCAGTCTGGGACGGGGCGGCCACACCTTC. Translating gives CASSLGRGGHTF. Full variable domain (missing parts from reference TRBV11-2 and TRBJ1-2): EAGVAQSPRYKIIEKRQSVAFWCNPISGHATLYWYQQILGQGPKLLIQFQNNGVVDDSQLPKDRFSAERLKGVDSTLKIQPAKLEDSAVYLCASSLGRGGHTFGSGTRLTVV.

This clonotype was found many times. The chain couples TRBV3-1 to TRBJ2-3; 14 bases align to TRBD2. Germline V CDR1 and CDR2: LGHDT, YNNKEL (reference sequence). J was trimmed by 2 bases and V by 2 bases; bases with no gene match: 12. CDR3 length: 20 amino acids. This CDR3 reads CASSQFGSGLAGGFTDTQYF. CDR3 DNA sequence: TGTGCCAGCAGCCAATTTGGATCAGGACTAGCGGGAGGCTTCACAGATACGCAGTATTTT.

For this clonotype: A read error is possible here, since a much larger clone lies one base away. The gene calls are TRBV10-2 and TRBJ2-7, with 9 bases lining up with TRBD1. The CDR3 is 17 residues long. V gave up 6 bases and J gave up 0 bases; unmatched junction bases: 12. The germline V gene encodes CDR1 WSHSY and CDR2 SAAADI. The CDR3 is CASSFPRQGVNSYEQYF. CDR3 DNA: TGCGCCAGCAGCTTCCCTAGACAGGGGGTCAACTCCTACGAGCAGTACTTC.

This clonotype has a count of ten or more. The genes are TRBV12-3 or TRBV12-4 and TRBJ1-2; tentative D call: TRBD1 (5 bases). The V gene lost 3 bases and the J gene lost 2 bases, with 13 bases spanning the gap. There are 15 residues in the CDR3. DNA of the CDR3: TGTGCCAGCAGTTTGAGGGGCCCGCCCAACTATGGCTACACCTTC. Translating gives CASSLRGPPNYGYTF.

This clonotype was seen ten or more times. J is TRBJ1-3 and V is TRBV4-2, with no clear D. In germline, CDR1 is LGHNA, CDR2 YNFKEQ. Trimming took 3 bases from V and 0 from J, leaving 12 bases between them. The CDR3 contains 16 residues. The CDR3 DNA follows: TGTGCCAGCAGCCACGTTGAGTTCACCTCTGGAAACACCATATATTTT. Encoded protein: CASSHVEFTSGNTIYF.

This clonotype was seen ten or more times. This chain uses TRBV7-2 with TRBJ2-3, with 8 bases that match TRBD2. This CDR3 is 16 amino acids long. Germline CDR1 and CDR2: SGHTA and FQGNSA. The ends lost 1 base at V and 3 bases at J; junction bases unmatched: 6. The CDR3: CASSLESGSRTDTQYF. The CDR3 DNA sequence: TGTGCCAGCAGCTTAGAGAGCGGGAGTCGGACAGATACGCAGTATTTT.

In its sample, this clonotype was seen many times. The chain recombines TRBV20-1 with TRBJ1-1; 8 bases map to TRBD1. This CDR3 spans 15 amino acids. V lost 6 bases and J lost 3; bases outside the gene matches: 12. Germline CDR1 and CDR2: DFQATT and SNEGSKA (reference sequence). CDR3 residues: CSATDRVGRYTEAFF. The DNA of the CDR3 is TGCAGTGCCACGGACAGGGTAGGACGTTACACTGAAGCTTTCTTT.

This chain links TRBV12-3 or TRBV12-4 with TRBJ1-1, with D unclear. The germline V and J ends were trimmed by 0 bases and 1 base, with 9 bases remaining between them. The CDR3 is 15 amino acids. The CDR3 nucleotides are TGTGCCAGCAGTTTAGCGAGCGCCAAGAACACTGAAGCTTTCTTT. Translated, it gives CASSLASAKNTEAFF.

This clonotype was observed at least ten times. The CDR3 loop is CASSLFAAGEVVYTF. CDR3 coding DNA: TGTGCCAGCAGCTTATTTGCGGCAGGAGAAGTAGTCTACACCTTC. This sequence joins TRBV7-9 and TRBJ1-2; D gene unclear. The CDR3 has 15 amino acids. V dropped 2 bases and J dropped 10 bases, with 20 bases sitting between them. Looked up from germline, CDR1 is SEHNR and CDR2 is FQNEAQ (reference sequence).

V gene TRBV12-3 or TRBV12-4 combines with J gene TRBJ2-7; D may be TRBD2 (6 bases). The CDR3 totals 13 residues. V lost 1 base and J lost 6, with 10 bases in between. CDR3 nucleotide sequence: TGTGCCAGCAGTTTAGGGGCGGGGAGCGAGCAGTACTTC. Its protein is CASSLGAGSEQYF.